The clone carrying this T cell receptor (beta chain) was observed at least ten times. As yet, its antigen is unknown. This sample is part of a study of neurological immune-mediated disorders. PBMCs numbering 2 million and stored at -80 C yielded the unsorted libraries. The cDNA came from 5'RACE, which used 10-nucleotide random UMIs. A single record per CDR3 protein comes from TCRdb applying MiXCR to the 5' RACE reads. The sample includes approximately 70,000 distinct CDR3 sequences, roughly 4.9% of them seen just once. General study points: It was the repertoires of 18 of 34 multiple sclerosis patients that phylogenetic grouping placed in one related-CDR3 cluster, which is a possible signature. Whereas HTLV-1-associated myelopathy showed the most TCR clonal expansion, multiple sclerosis showed the least, with levels below those of healthy controls.

The TCR comes from an older woman with multiple sclerosis. Sequenced material: PBMCs.

CDR3 amino acids: CASSFGTGGELFF. Written as DNA, the CDR3 is TGTGCCAGCAGTTTCGGGACAGGCGGGGAGCTGTTTTTT. The chain links TRBV12-3 or TRBV12-4 to TRBJ2-2; 8 nucleotides match TRBD1. V was clipped by 3 bases and J by 7 bases; unmatched bases: 1. This CDR3 contains 13 residues.